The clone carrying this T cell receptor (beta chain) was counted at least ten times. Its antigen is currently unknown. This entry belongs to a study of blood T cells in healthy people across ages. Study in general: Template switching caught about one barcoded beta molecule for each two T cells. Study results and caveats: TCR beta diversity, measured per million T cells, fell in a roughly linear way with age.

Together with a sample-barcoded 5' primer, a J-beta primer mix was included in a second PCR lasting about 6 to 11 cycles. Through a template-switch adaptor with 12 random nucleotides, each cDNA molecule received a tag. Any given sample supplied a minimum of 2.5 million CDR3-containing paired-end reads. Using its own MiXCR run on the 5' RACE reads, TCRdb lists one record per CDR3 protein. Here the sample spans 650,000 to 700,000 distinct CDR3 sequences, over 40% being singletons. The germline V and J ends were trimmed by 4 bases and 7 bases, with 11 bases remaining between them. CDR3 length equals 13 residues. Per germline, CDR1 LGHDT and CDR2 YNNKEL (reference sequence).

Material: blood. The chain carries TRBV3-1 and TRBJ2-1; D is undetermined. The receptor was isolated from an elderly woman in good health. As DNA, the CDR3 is TGTGCCAGCAGCCCCTCTCCGCGGAATGAGCAGTTCTTC. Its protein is CASSPSPRNEQFF.